This T cell receptor beta chain originates from a study of blood T cells in healthy people across ages. A second PCR of 7 to 11 cycles used a sample-barcoded 5' primer and a J-beta primer mix. The authors tagged each cDNA molecule using a template-switch adaptor with 12 random nucleotides. TCRdb used MiXCR to reprocess the 5' RACE reads, holding one entry per CDR3 protein. This sample carries around 1.5 million distinct CDR3 sequences, about 32% of them seen once, and the ten largest clones take about 11%. Study findings and constraints: Leaving the PBMCs unsorted stopped any conclusive comparison of naive versus antigen-experienced cells. Across samples, TCR beta diversity tracked strongly with naive T cell percentage.

Researchers collected roughly 10 milliliters of peripheral blood from every single donor. Details on this clonotype: The antigen remains undetermined.

The CDR3 extends over 15 amino acids. Trimming took off 0 bases at V and 7 bases at J, with 15 bases between the two ends. Germline-derived CDR1 and CDR2 are MGHRA and YSYEKL. The TCR originated in a woman aged 30 to 39 in good health. The sample consisted of blood. The chain links TRBV4-1 to TRBJ1-2; no definite D call. The CDR3, as DNA: TGCGCCAGCAGCCAAGATTCTGCAGGCCTGGGTGGCTACACCTTC. This translates into CASSQDSAGLGGYTF.